A selection of T cell receptor beta chains follows, all from one sample in a study of cytomegalovirus exposure and HLA in healthy donors. The repertoire was sequenced with immunoSEQ multiplex PCR; TCRdb's copy has only in-frame clones and lacks some. The repertoire holds about 86,000 clones, with about 79% as singletons. The material sequenced was PBMCs. The source is a female donor in good health and CMV-seronegative. CDR3s include the opening cysteine and the closing phenylalanine or tryptophan. D genes are given only for firm matches. Size is stated for part of the rows, as once, few or many counts, or as a class when the clone is expanded.

abundance: .
d_gene: TRBD1
len: 15
j_gene: TRBJ1-1
v_gene: TRBV9
CDR3nt: TGTGCCAGCAGCCCACGTCCCGGGACAGGGTTCGAAGCTTTCTTT
CDR3aa: CASSPRPGTGFEAFF

abundance: once
d_gene: .
len: 16
j_gene: TRBJ1-4
v_gene: TRBV9
CDR3nt: TGTGCCAGCAGCGTCGCGGGAGGGCGCACTAATGAAAAACTGTTTTTT
CDR3aa: CASSVAGGRTNEKLFF

abundance: .
d_gene: TRBD2
len: 14
j_gene: TRBJ2-7
v_gene: TRBV28
CDR3nt: TGTGCCAGCAATCCCGGGGGGGACCCCTACGAGCAGTACTTC
CDR3aa: CASNPGGDPYEQYF

abundance: once
d_gene: .
len: 16
j_gene: TRBJ1-5
v_gene: TRBV29-1
CDR3nt: TGCAGCGTTGAAGCGGACAGAAGTCGAAGCAATCAGCCCCAGCATTTT
CDR3aa: CSVEADRSRSNQPQHF

abundance: .
d_gene: TRBD2
len: 19
j_gene: TRBJ2-2
v_gene: TRBV15
CDR3nt: TGTGCCACCAGCAGAGATTCCCCACGGACTAGCGGGAGTCCCGGGGAGCTGTTTTTT
CDR3aa: CATSRDSPRTSGSPGELFF

abundance: .
d_gene: TRBD2
len: 15
j_gene: TRBJ2-1
v_gene: TRBV5-1
CDR3nt: TGCGCCAGCAGCGCCGCGACTAGCGGATACAATGAGCAGTTCTTC
CDR3aa: CASSAATSGYNEQFF

abundance: .
d_gene: TRBD2
len: 16
j_gene: TRBJ2-3
v_gene: TRBV14
CDR3nt: TGTGCCAGCAGCCATTTAGCGGGAGTTGGGACAGATACGCAGTATTTT
CDR3aa: CASSHLAGVGTDTQYF

abundance: few
d_gene: .
len: 15
j_gene: TRBJ1-2
v_gene: TRBV25-1
CDR3nt: TGTGCCAGCAGTGGGCGGGGATCGAGGAGCTATGGCTACACCTTC
CDR3aa: CASSGRGSRSYGYTF

abundance: .
d_gene: .
len: 15
j_gene: TRBJ1-4
v_gene: TRBV11-2
CDR3nt: TGTGCCAGCAGCTTAGGGAGGACGGTTAATGAAAAACTGTTTTTT
CDR3aa: CASSLGRTVNEKLFF

abundance: few
d_gene: TRBD1
len: 14
j_gene: TRBJ2-7
v_gene: TRBV28
CDR3nt: TGTGCCAGCAGTTTACGGGACAGGGGTAACGAGCAGTACTTC
CDR3aa: CASSLRDRGNEQYF

abundance: .
d_gene: .
len: 14
j_gene: TRBJ2-3
v_gene: TRBV9
CDR3nt: TGTGCCAGCCGGAGGGGTAGTTCCACAGATACGCAGTATTTT
CDR3aa: CASRRGSSTDTQYF